The source of this T cell receptor beta chain is a study of cytomegalovirus exposure and HLA in healthy donors. Study-level findings and limits: Later genetic work tied a missense DCLRE1C variant to beta-chain V and J trimming.

Trimming pared 6 bases from V and 3 bases from J, leaving 3 bases between. The CDR3 loop spans 11 amino acids. Germline CDR1 LNHDA, CDR2 SQIVND (reference sequence). On this clone: As yet, its antigen is unknown.

Vbeta (60) and Jbeta (13) primers were used in the PCR. Clones were sequenced by immunoSEQ multiplex PCR, and TCRdb holds only the in-frame ones, with some missing. The table lists 95,000 to 150,000 clones, 50% to 75% of them singletons. Sequenced: PBMCs. This receptor was obtained from a woman aged 40 to 50 in good health and CMV-seropositive. The chain carries TRBV19 and TRBJ2-1; D gene uncertain. The CDR3 spells CASSLYNEQFF. CDR3 bases: TGTGCCAGTAGCCTCTACAATGAGCAGTTCTTC.